This note documents a single TCR beta chain sequence. Its specificity is not known. This record comes from a study of beta chain features in type 1 diabetes. As for the study in general: Healthy donors and patients showed comparable age, gender and cell yields. Study-level findings and limits: The naive, central memory and Treg TCRB repertoires showed an apparent similarity that was greater among patients than among healthy donors. Shortening of TCRB CDR3s, moderate but significant, appeared in all four CD4+ subsets of Type 1 diabetes patients.

Sorted CD4+ subsets: naive, central memory, regulatory, stem cell-like memory (CD45RO/CCR7/CD25/CD127/CD95/CD27 panel). The authors reverse transcribed all of the isolated RNA, so sequencing captured expressed TCRB transcripts. Assay: immunoSEQ multiplex PCR; the TCRdb copy retains only in-frame clones and omits some. The repertoire holds about 220,000 clones, with about a tenth as singletons. The specimen sequenced was central memory CD4+ T cells from blood. This receptor was obtained from a man younger than 35 in good health.

CDR3 coding DNA: TGTGCCAGCTCACCAACCGGGACTAGCGGTTCTAGCACAGATACGCAGTATTTT. Translated: CASSPTGTSGSSTDTQYF. The chain carries TRBV18 and TRBJ2-3, with 11 bases matching TRBD2. The V and J ends lost 2 bases and 0 bases, in that order; junction bases with no gene match: 7. Germline V gene data show CDR1 as KGHSH and CDR2 as LQKENI. The CDR3 spans 18 residues.